A selection of T cell receptor beta chains follows, all from one sample in a study of brain T cells in children with intractable seizures. Generated by immunoSEQ multiplex PCR, the TCRdb table keeps only in-frame clones and is missing some. This sample has about 340,000 clones; 93% occur once, and the top ten carry roughly 5.7%. Material: peripheral blood, obtained about 5 months after surgery. The source of these receptors is a boy less than two years old with tuberous sclerosis and intractable seizures. Both conserved end residues are part of each CDR3.

J: TRBJ2-1; V: TRBV19; CDR3: CASSRRDNYNEQFF
J: TRBJ2-3; V: TRBV5-6; CDR3: CASSLASDTQYF
J: TRBJ1-1; V: TRBV4-1; CDR3: CASSQEQDNTEAFF
J: TRBJ2-4; V: TRBV13; CDR3: CASSLRTGLAKNIQYF
J: TRBJ1-1; V: TRBV6-6; CDR3: CASSYRSGQGKAFF
J: TRBJ2-5; V: TRBV7-2; CDR3: CASSLYSGTQETQYF
J: TRBJ2-7; V: TRBV30; CDR3: CAWSVLGYEQYF
J: TRBJ2-7; V: TRBV28; CDR3: CASSLRGQGYEQYF
J: TRBJ1-1; V: TRBV9; CDR3: CASSVGKGAEAFF
J: TRBJ2-7; V: TRBV6-5; CDR3: CASSYGQGSYEQYF
J: TRBJ1-1; V: TRBV7-9; CDR3: CASSLASGADTEAFF
J: TRBJ1-5; V: TRBV19; CDR3: CASSIFRNSNQPQHF
J: TRBJ2-7; V: TRBV7-8; CDR3: CASSLSGLAGGPQYEQYF
J: TRBJ2-2; V: TRBV4-1; CDR3: CASSRPLGRGPNTGELFF
J: TRBJ1-1; V: TRBV30; CDR3: CAWSGTGDLNTEAFF
J: TRBJ1-5; V: TRBV9; CDR3: CASSVAGQVNQPQHF
J: TRBJ1-5; V: TRBV15; CDR3: CATSSGPGSQPQHF
J: TRBJ1-2; V: TRBV4-1; CDR3: CASSQGEGDYGYTF
J: TRBJ1-2; V: TRBV20-1; CDR3: CSALAGGYTF
J: TRBJ2-3; V: TRBV10-2; CDR3: CASSVDRQGVDTQYF